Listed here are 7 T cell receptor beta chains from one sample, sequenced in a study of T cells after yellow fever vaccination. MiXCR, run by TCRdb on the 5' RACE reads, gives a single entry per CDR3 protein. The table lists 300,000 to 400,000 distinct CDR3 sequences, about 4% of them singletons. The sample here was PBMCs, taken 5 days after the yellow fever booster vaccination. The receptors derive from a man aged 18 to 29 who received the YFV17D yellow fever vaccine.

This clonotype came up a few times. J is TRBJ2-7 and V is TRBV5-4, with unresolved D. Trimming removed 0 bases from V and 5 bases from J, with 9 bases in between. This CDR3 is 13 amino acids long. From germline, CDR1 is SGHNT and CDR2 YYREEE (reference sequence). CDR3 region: CASSLVPGNEQYF. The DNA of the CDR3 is TGTGCCAGCAGCTTGGTCCCAGGTAACGAGCAGTACTTC.

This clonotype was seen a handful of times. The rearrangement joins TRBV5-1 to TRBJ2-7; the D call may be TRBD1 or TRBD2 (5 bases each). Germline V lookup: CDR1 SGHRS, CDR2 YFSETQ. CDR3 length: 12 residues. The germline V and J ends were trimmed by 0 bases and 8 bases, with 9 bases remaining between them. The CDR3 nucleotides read TGCGCCAGCAGCTTGGACCAGGGACAGCAGTACTTC. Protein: CASSLDQGQQYF.

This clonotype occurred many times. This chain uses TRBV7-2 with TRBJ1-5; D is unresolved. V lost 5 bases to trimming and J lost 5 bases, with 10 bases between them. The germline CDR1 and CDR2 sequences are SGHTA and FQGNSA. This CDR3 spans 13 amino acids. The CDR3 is CASSDVVHQPQHF. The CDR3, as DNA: TGTGCCAGCAGCGACGTGGTCCATCAGCCCCAGCATTTT. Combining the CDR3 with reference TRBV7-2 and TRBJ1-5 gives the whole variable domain GAGVSQSPSNKVTEKGKDVELRCDPISGHTALYWYRQSLGQGLEFLIYFQGNSAPDKSGLPSDRFSAERTGGSVSTLTIQRTQQEDSAVYLCASSDVVHQPQHFGDGTRLSIL.

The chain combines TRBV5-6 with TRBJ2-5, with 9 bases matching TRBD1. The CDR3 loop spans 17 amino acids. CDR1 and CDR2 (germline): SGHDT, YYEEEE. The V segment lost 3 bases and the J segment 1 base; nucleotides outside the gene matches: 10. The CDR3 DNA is TGTGCCAGCAGCTATACAGGGGGCCATCTTTCCCAAGAGACCCAGTACTTC. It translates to CASSYTGGHLSQETQYF.

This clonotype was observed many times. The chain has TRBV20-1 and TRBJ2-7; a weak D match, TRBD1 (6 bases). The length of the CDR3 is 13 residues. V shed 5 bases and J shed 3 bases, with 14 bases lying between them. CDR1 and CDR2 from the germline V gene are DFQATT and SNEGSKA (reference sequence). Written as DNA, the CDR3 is TGCAGTGCTTCTTCAGGGGTACTCTACGAGCAGTACGTC. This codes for CSASSGVLYEQYV.

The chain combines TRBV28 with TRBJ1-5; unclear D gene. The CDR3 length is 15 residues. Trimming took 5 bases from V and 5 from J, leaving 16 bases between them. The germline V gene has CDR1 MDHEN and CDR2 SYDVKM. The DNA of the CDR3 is TGTGCCAGCAGTCCCGGGTCACCGTGGGATCAGCCCCAGCATTTT. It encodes CASSPGSPWDQPQHF.

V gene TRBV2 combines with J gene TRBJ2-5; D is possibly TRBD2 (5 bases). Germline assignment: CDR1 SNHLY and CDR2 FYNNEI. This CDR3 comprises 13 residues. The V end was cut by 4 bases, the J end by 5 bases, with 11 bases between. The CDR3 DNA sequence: TGTGCCAGCAGTGCACTAGGCAAGGAGACCCAGTACTTC. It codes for CASSALGKETQYF.